Shown below are 26 T cell receptor beta chains from a single sample sequenced in a study of blood T cell repertoires in COVID-19. Repertoires were generated with immunoSEQ multiplex PCR, while TCRdb's copy carries only in-frame clones and drops some. The sample has some 45,000 clones; 85% to 95% are singletons. Sequencing input: peripheral blood. These receptors were obtained from a man in his sixties with COVID-19, enrolled during active disease.

Only one count was recorded for this clone. The CDR3 here is CASSLPVPGDEQFF. The CDR3 coding sequence is TGTGCCAGCAGCTTGCCGGTCCCAGGGGATGAGCAGTTCTTC. The V call is TRBV5-6, the J call TRBJ2-1; possibly TRBD1 for D (6 bases). The germline V gene has CDR1 SGHDT and CDR2 YYEEEE. The ends were cut back, 1 base at V and 8 bases at J, with 13 bases in the middle. The CDR3 has 14 residues.

V is TRBV23-1 and J is TRBJ1-1; D not resolved. TRBV23-1 counts as an open reading frame of uncertain function. V was trimmed by 0 bases and J by 2 bases, leaving 10 bases between them. CDR3 length equals 15 residues. The CDR3 DNA is TGCGCCAGCAGTCAATCGGAGGAGGGAAACACTGAAGCTTTCTTT. Encoded protein: CASSQSEEGNTEAFF.

This chain joins TRBV7-2 and TRBJ2-4; D gene ambiguous. Per the germline V gene, CDR1 is SGHTA and CDR2 is FQGNSA. The CDR3 runs to 17 residues. V lost 1 base and J lost 0, with 13 bases in between. The CDR3 sequence: CASSLGYSTLAKNIQYF. Written as DNA, the CDR3 is TGTGCCAGCAGCTTAGGATACAGTACGCTAGCCAAAAACATTCAGTACTTC. Supplemented by reference TRBV7-2 and TRBJ2-4, the full variable domain reads GAGVSQSPSNKVTEKGKDVELRCDPISGHTALYWYRQSLGQGLEFLIYFQGNSAPDKSGLPSDRFSAERTGGSVSTLTIQRTQQEDSAVYLCASSLGYSTLAKNIQYFGAGTRLSVL.

This chain uses TRBV7-2 with TRBJ1-5, with 7 bases identical to TRBD1. The CDR3 is 13 amino acids. V was pared by 5 bases and J by 5 bases, with 3 bases of the junction left unmatched. Germline V gene lookup returns CDR1 SGHTA and CDR2 FQGNSA. This chain's CDR3 is CASSLTGDQPQHF. CDR3 DNA: TGTGCCAGCAGCCTAACAGGGGATCAGCCCCAGCATTTT.

V usage is TRBV5-1 and J usage is TRBJ1-2; D gene uncertain. The CDR3 runs 12 residues. V lost 0 bases and J lost 4, with 4 bases in between. Germline lookup yields CDR1 SGHRS and CDR2 YFSETQ. CDR3 loop: CASSLDSYGYTF. CDR3 DNA sequence: TGCGCCAGCAGCTTGGACAGCTATGGCTACACCTTC.

The V gene is TRBV5-6, the J gene TRBJ1-2; the D gene is possibly TRBD1 (5 bases). Per germline, CDR1 SGHDT and CDR2 YYEEEE. The CDR3 covers 12 residues. The ends were cut back, 3 bases at V and 5 bases at J, with 8 bases in the middle. CDR3 in amino acids: CASSSTDYGYTF. The CDR3 region has the DNA TGTGCCAGCAGCTCGACAGATTATGGCTACACCTTC.

The chain uses TRBV19 and TRBJ1-4; no definite D call. Germline CDR1 and CDR2: LNHDA and SQIVND (reference sequence). V shed 5 bases and J shed 0 bases, with 16 bases lying between them. The CDR3 consists of 17 residues. CDR3 bases: TGTGCCAGTAGTGGGGAGACCTCGATTGCAACTAATGAAAAACTGTTTTTT. It is translated as CASSGETSIATNEKLFF.

V and J are TRBV5-1 and TRBJ1-2; 9 bases match TRBD1. The CDR3 has 14 residues. The trim removed 3 bases at V and 7 bases at J, leaving 7 bases unmatched. Germline values: CDR1 SGHRS, CDR2 YFSETQ. DNA for the CDR3: TGCGCCAGCAGCTGGACAGGGGAGGTTCGTGGCTACACCTTC. Amino acid sequence: CASSWTGEVRGYTF.

The chain joins TRBV5-4 to TRBJ1-1; D is undetermined. This CDR3 comprises 13 residues. Germline V gene data show CDR1 as SGHNT and CDR2 as YYREEE (reference sequence). The V gene lost 4 bases and the J gene lost 4 bases, with 11 bases spanning the gap. CDR3: CASSIGPFTEAFF. Written as DNA, the CDR3 is TGTGCCAGCAGCATTGGGCCTTTCACTGAAGCTTTCTTT.

The CDR3, as DNA: TGTGCCAGCAGCTTGGTTCAGGGTGAAGCTTTCTTT. Protein: CASSLVQGEAFF. The V gene is TRBV5-4, the J gene TRBJ1-1; tentatively, D is TRBD1 (5 bases). This CDR3 is built from 12 residues. Germline V gives CDR1 SGHNT, CDR2 YYREEE (reference sequence). V was cut by 0 bases and J by 7 bases, with 7 bases left in between.

The rearrangement uses TRBV7-2 and TRBJ2-7, with 10 bases lining up with TRBD2. The junction had 6 bases not matched to a gene; V was cut back by 1 base and J by 6 bases. Per the germline V gene, CDR1 is SGHTA and CDR2 is FQGNSA. The CDR3 has 15 amino acids. The CDR3 region is CASSLELAGVFEQYF. The CDR3 DNA sequence: TGTGCCAGCAGCTTAGAGCTAGCGGGAGTGTTCGAGCAGTACTTC. Full variable domain (missing parts from reference TRBV7-2 and TRBJ2-7): GAGVSQSPSNKVTEKGKDVELRCDPISGHTALYWYRQSLGQGLEFLIYFQGNSAPDKSGLPSDRFSAERTGGSVSTLTIQRTQQEDSAVYLCASSLELAGVFEQYFGPGTRLTVT.

The V call is TRBV9, the J call TRBJ2-2, with a tentative D call TRBD2 (6 bases). The CDR3 sequence is 16 residues long. The V end was cut by 0 bases, the J end by 1 base, with 10 bases between. From germline, CDR1 is SGDLS and CDR2 YYNGEE. The CDR3 region has the DNA TGTGCCAGCAGCGTAGTAACGGGAGTGAACACCGGGGAGCTGTTTTTT. Its translation: CASSVVTGVNTGELFF.

CDR3 sequence (DNA): TGCGCCAGCAGCTTACCCACAGCCAACACTGAAGCTTTCTTT. It specifies CASSLPTANTEAFF. The chain recombines TRBV5-1 with TRBJ1-1; D remains ambiguous. The V end was cut by 2 bases, the J end by 2 bases, with 10 bases between. This CDR3 comprises 14 residues. Per germline, CDR1 SGHRS and CDR2 YFSETQ.

The chain is built from TRBV5-6 and TRBJ1-5; no firm D call. Germline V gene sequence: CDR1 SGHDT, CDR2 YYEEEE. The CDR3 contains 13 residues. V dropped 0 bases and J dropped 2 bases, with 3 bases sitting between them. In DNA form, the CDR3 reads TGTGCCAGCAGCTTGGCCGGCAATCAGCCCCAGCATTTT. Protein sequence: CASSLAGNQPQHF.

The rearrangement joins TRBV3-1 (or the pseudogene TRBV3-2) to TRBJ2-7; no reliable D call. V was shortened by 8 bases and J by 1 base, with 18 bases between the two germline ends. Germline V gene lookup returns CDR1 LGHDT and CDR2 YNNKEL (reference sequence). The CDR3 has 15 residues. This CDR3 is CASPTEQVLSYEQYF. As DNA, the CDR3 is TGTGCCAGCCCCACCGAGCAGGTGCTATCCTACGAGCAGTACTTC.

The chain is built from TRBV9 and TRBJ1-4; 11 bases map to TRBD1. The germline CDR1 and CDR2 sequences are SGDLS and YYNGEE. The CDR3 is 17 residues long. J gave up 7 bases and V 1 base, and 9 bases lay outside the gene matches. As DNA, the CDR3 is TGTGCCAGCAGCGTACAGGACAGGGGGCGGTACGGTGAAAAACTGTTTTTT. Its protein is CASSVQDRGRYGEKLFF.

The chain is built from TRBV7-2 and TRBJ1-4, with TRBD1 as a possible D gene (5 bases). CDR1 and CDR2 from the germline V gene are SGHTA and FQGNSA. The CDR3 is made up of 17 amino acids. V dropped 1 base and J dropped 3 bases, with 15 bases sitting between them. CDR3 coding DNA: TGTGCCAGCAGCTTAGTGAGCGCGGGGCAGCCTAATGAAAAACTGTTTTTT. Its protein product is CASSLVSAGQPNEKLFF.

This chain joins TRBV20-1 and TRBJ2-1; 7 bases are a match to TRBD2. In germline, CDR1 is DFQATT, CDR2 SNEGSKA (reference sequence). The CDR3 totals 13 residues. Trimming cost V 3 bases and J 9 bases; bases outside gene matches: 8. The CDR3 reads CSASGDYPLEQFF. CDR3 DNA sequence: TGCAGTGCTAGTGGGGACTACCCCCTTGAGCAGTTCTTC.

The J gene is TRBJ1-1, the V gene TRBV5-1; D remains unclear. Germline V gene data show CDR1 as SGHRS and CDR2 as YFSETQ. The CDR3 is 14 amino acids. The V and J ends lost 5 bases and 5 bases respectively, with 16 bases between them. In nucleotides, the CDR3 is TGCGCCAGCAGAGCCCTTGGGGAGAGGACTGAAGCTTTCTTT. As protein: CASRALGERTEAFF.

The chain carries TRBV5-5 and TRBJ1-2; the D gene is possibly TRBD1 (6 bases). Between the trimmed V and J ends, which lost 3 bases and 2 bases, there was a span of 11 bases. This CDR3 spans 14 amino acids. The germline V gene has CDR1 SGHKS and CDR2 YYEKEE (reference sequence). CDR3 sequence (DNA): TGTGCCAGCAGCTCGACAGGCCAGAACTATGGCTACACCTTC. This codes for CASSSTGQNYGYTF.

The rearrangement joins TRBV6-1 to TRBJ1-2; 7 bases are shared with TRBD1. The CDR3 is made up of 14 amino acids. The V segment lost 5 bases and the J segment 3 bases; nucleotides outside the gene matches: 6. Germline values: CDR1 MNHNS, CDR2 SASEGT. The CDR3 reads CASSYGRGDYGYTF. In nucleotides, the CDR3 is TGTGCCAGCAGTTATGGCAGGGGGGACTATGGCTACACCTTC.

The chain is built from TRBV12-3 or TRBV12-4 and TRBJ1-3; D uncertain. V was trimmed by 8 bases and J by 4 bases, leaving 9 bases between them. The CDR3 loop spans 12 amino acids. The DNA for the CDR3 is TGTGCCAGCCTAAACCTCGGAAACACCATATATTTT. Its protein is CASLNLGNTIYF.

The chain recombines TRBV5-8 with TRBJ2-1, with a possible D match to TRBD2 (6 bases). This CDR3 is built from 15 residues. Germline lookup yields CDR1 SGHTS and CDR2 YDEGEE. The V end lost 6 bases, the J end lost 1 base, and 14 bases lay between the germline ends. The CDR3 DNA is TGTGCCAGCACCCTCGGGACTGTTTCCTACAATGAGCAGTTCTTC. Its protein is CASTLGTVSYNEQFF. Drawing the rest from reference TRBV5-8 and TRBJ2-1, the complete variable domain is EAGVTQSPTHLIKTRGQQATLRCSPISGHTSVYWYQQALGLGLQFLLWYDEGEERNRGNFPPRFSGRQFPNYSSELNVNALELEDSALYLCASTLGTVSYNEQFFGPGTRLTVL.

The chain has TRBV5-1 and TRBJ2-3; 13 nucleotides agree with TRBD2. The V and J ends lost 4 bases and 4 bases, in that order; junction bases with no gene match: 3. The length of the CDR3 is 15 residues. The germline gives CDR1 SGHRS, CDR2 YFSETQ. CDR3 nucleotides: TGCGCCAGCAGCCGGACTAGCGGGAGAGCAGATACGCAGTATTTT. Its translation is CASSRTSGRADTQYF.

The J gene is TRBJ2-2, the V gene TRBV29-1, with 8 bases lining up with TRBD1. V shed 7 bases and J 0 bases; nucleotides not matched to a gene: 4. The CDR3 extends over 14 amino acids. The germline gives CDR1 SQVTM, CDR2 ANQGSEA. The CDR3 bases are TGCAGCGCCCGGACAGGGACGAACACCGGGGAGCTGTTTTTT. Residues: CSARTGTNTGELFF.

J is TRBJ1-2 and V is TRBV18; 9 nucleotides line up with TRBD1. The V gene's germline CDR1 is KGHSH and CDR2 LQKENI. Trimming at V came to 3 bases and at J to 4 bases, leaving 9 bases not matched to a gene. The CDR3 consists of 16 residues. The CDR3 loop reads CASSPGTLTGGYGYTF. The CDR3 DNA follows: TGTGCCAGCTCACCTGGTACTTTGACAGGGGGCTATGGCTACACCTTC.